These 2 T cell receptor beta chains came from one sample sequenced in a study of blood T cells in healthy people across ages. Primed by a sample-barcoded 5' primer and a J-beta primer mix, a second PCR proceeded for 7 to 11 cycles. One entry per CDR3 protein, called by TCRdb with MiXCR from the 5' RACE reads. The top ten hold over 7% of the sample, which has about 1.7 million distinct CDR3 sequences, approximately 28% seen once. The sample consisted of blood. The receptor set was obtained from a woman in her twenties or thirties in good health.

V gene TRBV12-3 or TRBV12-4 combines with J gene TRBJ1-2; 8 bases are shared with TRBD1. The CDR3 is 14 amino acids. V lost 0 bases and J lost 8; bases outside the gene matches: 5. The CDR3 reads CASSLARGRGGYTF. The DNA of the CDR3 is TGTGCCAGCAGTTTAGCCAGGGGGCGCGGAGGCTACACCTTC.

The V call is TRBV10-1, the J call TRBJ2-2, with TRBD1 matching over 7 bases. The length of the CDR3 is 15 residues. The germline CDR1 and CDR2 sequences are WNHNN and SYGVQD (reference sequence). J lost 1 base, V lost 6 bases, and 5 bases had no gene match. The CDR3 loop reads CASSYDRVNTGELFF. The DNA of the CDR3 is TGCGCCAGCAGCTATGACAGGGTGAACACCGGGGAGCTGTTTTTT.